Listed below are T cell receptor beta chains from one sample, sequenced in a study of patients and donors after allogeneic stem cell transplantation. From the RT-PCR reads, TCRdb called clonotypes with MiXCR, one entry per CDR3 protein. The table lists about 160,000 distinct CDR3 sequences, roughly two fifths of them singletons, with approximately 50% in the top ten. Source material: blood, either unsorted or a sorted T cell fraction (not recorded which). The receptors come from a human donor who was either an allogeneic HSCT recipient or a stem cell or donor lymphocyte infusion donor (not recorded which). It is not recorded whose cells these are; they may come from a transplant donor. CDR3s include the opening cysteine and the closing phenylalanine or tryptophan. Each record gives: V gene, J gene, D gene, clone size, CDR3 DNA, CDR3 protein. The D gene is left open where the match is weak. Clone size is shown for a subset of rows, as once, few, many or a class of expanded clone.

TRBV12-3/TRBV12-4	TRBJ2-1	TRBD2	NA	TGTGCCAGCAGTTTCGTCCCGGGGGGTGAGCAGTTCTTC	CASSFVPGGEQFF
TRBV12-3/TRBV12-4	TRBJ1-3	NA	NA	TGTGCCAGCAGTCAACAGGGATCAGGAAACACCATATATTTT	CASSQQGSGNTIYF
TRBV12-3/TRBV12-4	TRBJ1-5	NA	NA	TGTGCCAGCACCATCCAGAGCCTCGGCAATCAGCCCCAGCATTTT	CASTIQSLGNQPQHF
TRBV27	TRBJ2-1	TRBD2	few	TGTGCCAGCAGTTTTCTAGCGGGGGGGATTTACAATGAGCAGTTCTTC	CASSFLAGGIYNEQFF
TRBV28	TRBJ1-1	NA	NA	TGTGCCAGCAGTTTAAGGGACGGTTCTACTGAAGCTTTCTTT	CASSLRDGSTEAFF
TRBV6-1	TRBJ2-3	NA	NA	TGTGCCAGCTCCGAAGGCCCCCGCACAGATACGCAGTATTTT	CASSEGPRTDTQYF
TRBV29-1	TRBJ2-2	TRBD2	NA	TGCAGCGCTCGGGGGGAAGGGTCGGTCACCGGGGAGCTGTTTTTT	CSARGEGSVTGELFF
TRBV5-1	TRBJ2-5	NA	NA	TGCGCCAGCAGCTTCTCAGGGTCCGAAGAGACCCAGTACTTC	CASSFSGSEETQYF
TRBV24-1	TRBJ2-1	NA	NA	TGTGCCACCAGCCCAGGGGGGGGAACGACCTCCTACAATGAGCAGTTCTTC	CATSPGGGTTSYNEQFF
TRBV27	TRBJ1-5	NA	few	TGTGCCAGCAGTTTAACAGGGTTCGTTCAGCCCCAGCATTTT	CASSLTGFVQPQHF
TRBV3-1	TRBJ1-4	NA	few	TGTGCCAGCAGCCCGGGGCAGAGACAGGCGATTAATGAAAAACTGTTTTTT	CASSPGQRQAINEKLFF
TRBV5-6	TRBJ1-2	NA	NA	TGTGCCAGCAGCCGTGGACAGAGCTATGGCTACACCTTC	CASSRGQSYGYTF
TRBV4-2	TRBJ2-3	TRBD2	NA	TGTGCCAGCAGCCAAGAACCTAGCGGGGCCCTCTCCGGCACAGATACGCAGTATTTT	CASSQEPSGALSGTDTQYF
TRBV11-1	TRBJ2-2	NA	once	TGTGCCAGCAGGCGTACTGACTTCACCGGGGAGCTGTTTTTT	CASRRTDFTGELFF
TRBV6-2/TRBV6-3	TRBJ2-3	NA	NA	TGTGCCAGCAGGTATAGCGTCGCGCAGTATTTT	CASRYSVAQYF
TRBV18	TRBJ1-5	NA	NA	TGTGCCAGCTCACCCGCGGGCGGTCAGCCCCAGCATTTT	CASSPAGGQPQHF
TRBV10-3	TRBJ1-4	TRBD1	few	TGTGCCATCGCTACCGGGACAGGGAATGAAAAACTGTTTTTT	CAIATGTGNEKLFF
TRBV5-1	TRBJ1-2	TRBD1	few	TGCGCCAGCAGCACGGGACAGGGGGCGAGTAAGAACTATGGCTACACCTTC	CASSTGQGASKNYGYTF
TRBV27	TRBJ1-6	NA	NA	TGTGCCAGCAGTCTCTGGACCGCGAGCTCCTATAATTCACCCCTCCACTTT	CASSLWTASSYNSPLHF
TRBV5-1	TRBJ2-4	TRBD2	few	TGCGCCAGCAGCTTGGGACTAGCGGGAAACATTCAGTACTTC	CASSLGLAGNIQYF
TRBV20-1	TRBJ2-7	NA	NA	TGCAGTGCTAGTGGGACGTCTTCCTACGAGCAGTACTTC	CSASGTSSYEQYF
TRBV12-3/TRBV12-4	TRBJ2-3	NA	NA	TGTGCCAGCAGTTTACAACACAGCACAGATACGCAGTATTTT	CASSLQHSTDTQYF
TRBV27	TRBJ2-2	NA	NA	TGTGCCAGCTTTACCAGGATATCCGGGGAGCTGTTTTTT	CASFTRISGELFF
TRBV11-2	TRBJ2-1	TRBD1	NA	TGTGCCAGCAGCCCGACAGGGGGGGGCGATGAGCAGTTCTTC	CASSPTGGGDEQFF
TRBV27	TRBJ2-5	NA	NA	TGTGCCAGCAGTTTGGTTGCAGGGGCGGGGGAGACCCAGTACTTC	CASSLVAGAGETQYF
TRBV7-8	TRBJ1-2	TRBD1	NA	TGTGCCAGCAGCCGAACCGGGACAGCCTATGGCTACACCTTC	CASSRTGTAYGYTF
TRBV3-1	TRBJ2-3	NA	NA	TGTGCCAGCAGCGAGGGAGCAGATACGCAGTATTTT	CASSEGADTQYF
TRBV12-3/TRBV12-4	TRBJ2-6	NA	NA	TGTGCCAGCACCCGGGGCGCTGGGGCCAACGTCCTGACTTTC	CASTRGAGANVLTF
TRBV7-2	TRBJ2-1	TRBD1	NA	TGTGCCAGCAGACGTGACAGGGGTGAGCAGTTCTTC	CASRRDRGEQFF
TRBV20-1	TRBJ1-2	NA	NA	TGCAGTGCTAGAGGGGCCAGGGGCTACACCTTC	CSARGARGYTF
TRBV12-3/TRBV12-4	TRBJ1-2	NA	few	TGTGCCAGCATGCCCCAGGGCGGGGGCTACACCTTC	CASMPQGGGYTF
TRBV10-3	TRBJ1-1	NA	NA	TGTGCCATCAGAGGGGCAGACACTGAAGCTTTCTTT	CAIRGADTEAFF
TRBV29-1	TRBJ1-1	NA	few	TGCAGCGTTGGGGGACTGATGAACACTGAAGCTTTCTTT	CSVGGLMNTEAFF
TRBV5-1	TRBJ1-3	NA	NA	TGCGCCAGCAGCTTGACACCCGGAACGTACTCTGGAAACACCATATATTTT	CASSLTPGTYSGNTIYF
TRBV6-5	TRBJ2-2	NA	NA	TGTGCCAGCAGTTACGGCGGGGAGCTGTTTTTT	CASSYGGELFF
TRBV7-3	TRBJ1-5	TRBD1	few	TGTGCCAGCAGCTTAATCGGGACAGGATACAATCAGCCCCAGCATTTT	CASSLIGTGYNQPQHF
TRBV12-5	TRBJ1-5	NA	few	TGTGCTTCTTCCGGGGAAGGGAATCAGCCCCAGCATTTT	CASSGEGNQPQHF
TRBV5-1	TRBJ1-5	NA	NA	TGCGCCAGCAGCCCCTCGACAGATTATCAGCCCCAGCATTTT	CASSPSTDYQPQHF
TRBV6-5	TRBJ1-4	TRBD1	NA	TGTGCCAGCAGCCGGACAGGGGAGCTGACTAATGAAAAACTGTTTTTT	CASSRTGELTNEKLFF
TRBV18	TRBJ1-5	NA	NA	TGTGCCAGCTCACTCCAGACTGGGGTCGGCAATCAGCCCCAGCATTTT	CASSLQTGVGNQPQHF
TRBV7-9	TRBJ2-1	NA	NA	TGTGCCAGCAGCCCCCCGGTGGGCAATGAGCAGTTCTTC	CASSPPVGNEQFF
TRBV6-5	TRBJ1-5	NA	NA	TGTGCCAGCAGTGACCGCGGGCAGGGCGATCAGCCCCAGCATTTT	CASSDRGQGDQPQHF
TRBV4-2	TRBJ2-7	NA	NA	TGTGCCAGCAGCCAAGATGGGCGGGGGCAGTACTTC	CASSQDGRGQYF
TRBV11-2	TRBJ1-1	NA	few	TGTGCCAGCAGCTTAGAACGGCAGGGTGAAGCTTTCTTT	CASSLERQGEAFF
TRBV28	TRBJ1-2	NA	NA	TGTGCCAGCAGTTGGGAAGGGGGTGCCAACTATGGCTACACCTTC	CASSWEGGANYGYTF
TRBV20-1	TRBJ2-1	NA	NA	TGCAGTGCACGGGGCTCCCTCCCCTACAATGAGCAGTTCTTC	CSARGSLPYNEQFF
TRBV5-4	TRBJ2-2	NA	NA	TGTGCCAGCAGCTTGAATAGGGGTGCCTTAATCAACACCGGGGAGCTGTTTTTT	CASSLNRGALINTGELFF
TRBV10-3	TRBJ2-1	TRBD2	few	TGTGCCATCAGTGTATTAGCGGGGGACAATGAGCAGTTCTTC	CAISVLAGDNEQFF